In its sample, the clone carrying this TCR beta chain was seen many times. CDR3 size: 14 residues. Per germline, CDR1 DFQATT and CDR2 SNEGSKA (reference sequence). V was clipped by 3 bases and J by 3 bases, with 12 bases between them. These data come from a study of CD8 T cells in ankylosing spondylitis. Library preparation for TCR beta used quantitative 5'-RACE with molecular barcodes. TCRdb called the 5' RACE reads again in MiXCR, with one record for every CDR3 protein. The sample shows 200,000 to 250,000 distinct CDR3 sequences, roughly 10% of them seen only once. The chain links TRBV20-1 to TRBJ1-5; D unresolved. Sequencing input: blood, either unsorted or a sorted T cell fraction (not recorded which). This TCR came from a male donor with ankylosing spondylitis or in good health (not recorded which). The CDR3 DNA reads as TGCAGTGCTAGTTCCAGGACCAACAATCAGCCCCAGCATTTT. It is translated as CSASSRTNNQPQHF.